These T cell receptor beta chains were read from a single sample in a study of T cell responses to AZD1222 COVID-19 vaccine. The method was immunoSEQ multiplex PCR; TCRdb's version includes in-frame clones alone and lacks a portion of them. The sample has around 97,000 clones, over 75% seen once. The sample consisted of peripheral blood, taken on day 0 of AZD1222 vaccination. Source of these receptors: an adult in good health. Each CDR3 is given with its conserved first and last residue. Each record gives: V gene, clone size, D gene, J gene, CDR3 protein, CDR3 DNA. D genes are given only for firm matches. Only some rows state a clone size, as once, few, many or a class for expanded clones.

TRBV28	NA	TRBD2	TRBJ2-1	CASSHPGTNNEQFF	TGTGCCAGCAGTCACCCCGGGACTAACAATGAGCAGTTCTTC
TRBV4-3	NA	NA	TRBJ1-5	CASSHGLEGVDQPQHF	TGCGCCAGCAGCCATGGGTTGGAGGGGGTAGATCAGCCCCAGCATTTT
TRBV5-1	NA	NA	TRBJ2-6	CASSLRYGSGANVLTF	TGCGCCAGCAGCTTGCGGTATGGATCTGGGGCCAACGTCCTGACTTTC
TRBV7-9	NA	NA	TRBJ1-2	CASSLDSIYGYTF	TGTGCCAGCAGCTTAGACAGTATCTATGGCTACACCTTC
TRBV14	NA	NA	TRBJ1-2	CASSPALGGYTF	TGTGCCAGCAGCCCAGCGCTAGGCGGCTACACCTTC
TRBV27	NA	NA	TRBJ2-7	CASGLLEGRPYEQYF	TGTGCCAGCGGGTTACTTGAAGGACGTCCCTACGAGCAGTACTTC
TRBV4-1	once	NA	TRBJ1-2	CASSNTGYYGYTF	TGCGCCAGCAGCAACACAGGGTACTATGGCTACACCTTC
TRBV6-1	NA	TRBD1	TRBJ1-2	CASSEEAGGSGYTF	TGTGCCAGCAGTGAAGAGGCAGGGGGTAGTGGCTACACCTTC
TRBV10-3	NA	NA	TRBJ1-2	CAISELKVNYGYTF	TGTGCCATCAGTGAGCTGAAGGTTAACTATGGCTACACCTTC
TRBV29-1	NA	TRBD2	TRBJ2-1	CSVMGLAGGPDEQFF	TGCAGCGTTATGGGACTAGCGGGAGGGCCGGATGAGCAGTTCTTC
TRBV28	NA	TRBD1	TRBJ2-4	CASRDRGGKNIQYF	TGTGCCAGCCGGGACAGGGGTGGTAAAAACATTCAGTACTTC
TRBV15	NA	TRBD1	TRBJ1-3	CATSSGGSGNTIYF	TGTGCCACCAGTTCAGGGGGGTCTGGAAACACCATATATTTT
TRBV6-5	NA	TRBD1	TRBJ1-6	CASPGQGGSNSPLHF	TGTGCCAGCCCGGGACAGGGTGGAAGTAATTCACCCCTCCACTTT
TRBV7-2	NA	NA	TRBJ1-5	CASSLAGLTYQPQHF	TGTGCCAGCAGCTTAGCTGGACTCACTTATCAGCCCCAGCATTTT
TRBV3-1/TRBV3-2	NA	NA	TRBJ2-7	CASSHTLAGKGNEQYF	TGTGCCAGCAGCCATACCCTCGCCGGGAAAGGTAACGAGCAGTACTTC
TRBV28	NA	NA	TRBJ2-7	CASSVTTGALYEQYF	TGTGCCAGCAGTGTTACCACAGGCGCCCTCTACGAGCAGTACTTC
TRBV10-3	NA	NA	TRBJ2-1	CAISGLADEQFF	TGTGCCATCAGTGGCTTAGCGGATGAGCAGTTCTTC
TRBV7-9	NA	NA	TRBJ1-2	CASSLATADGYTF	TGTGCCAGCAGCTTAGCCACAGCCGATGGCTACACCTTC
TRBV28	NA	NA	TRBJ2-1	CASSFVSRPDEQFF	TGTGCCAGCAGTTTCGTCTCCCGTCCCGATGAGCAGTTCTTC
TRBV4-1	once	NA	TRBJ2-2	CASSLVNLGFDTGELFF	TGCGCCAGCAGCCTCGTCAATTTGGGTTTCGACACCGGGGAGCTGTTTTTT
TRBV7-8	NA	NA	TRBJ1-2	CASSPVTGLGGYTF	TGTGCCAGCAGCCCAGTAACAGGGTTGGGTGGCTACACCTTC
TRBV7-9	many	NA	TRBJ1-1	CASSLLTGGRTRAGEAFF	TGTGCCAGCAGCTTACTGACAGGAGGCCGGACCCGGGCCGGGGAGGCTTTCTTT
TRBV24-1	NA	TRBD1	TRBJ1-5	CATSDLPGQGARQPQHF	TGTGCCACCAGTGATTTGCCTGGACAGGGGGCAAGACAGCCCCAGCATTTT
TRBV6-1	NA	TRBD2	TRBJ2-1	CASSEGLARGGGEQFF	TGTGCCAGCAGTGAGGGACTAGCGCGGGGAGGTGGGGAGCAGTTCTTC
TRBV10-3	NA	TRBD1	TRBJ2-7	CAISESRGTYEQYF	TGTGCCATCAGTGAGTCCAGGGGGACCTACGAGCAGTACTTC
TRBV18	once	NA	TRBJ1-1	CASSVGVTNTEAFF	TGTGCCAGCTCAGTGGGCGTGACGAACACTGAAGCTTTCTTT
TRBV7-2	NA	NA	TRBJ1-1	CASSFARGNTEAFF	TGTGCCAGCAGCTTTGCTCGTGGGAACACTGAAGCTTTCTTT
TRBV7-2	NA	TRBD2	TRBJ2-5	CASSRGASGRGTQYF	TGTGCCAGCTCTCGGGGAGCTAGCGGGCGGGGGACCCAGTACTTC
TRBV19	NA	NA	TRBJ2-5	CASSGRLEETQYF	TGTGCCAGTAGTGGACGACTAGAAGAGACCCAGTACTTC
TRBV6-5	NA	TRBD1	TRBJ1-1	CASSPNRQGNTEAFF	TGTGCCAGCAGTCCTAACCGACAGGGGAACACTGAAGCTTTCTTT
TRBV9	NA	TRBD2	TRBJ2-1	CASSVELAGNYEQFF	TGTGCCAGCAGCGTAGAACTAGCGGGAAACTATGAGCAGTTCTTC
TRBV25-1	NA	TRBD1	TRBJ1-4	CASSERTGGRVEKLFF	TGTGCCAGCAGTGAACGGACAGGGGGCAGAGTCGAAAAACTGTTTTTT
TRBV29-1	NA	NA	TRBJ2-2	CSVDRAGTGELFF	TGCAGCGTTGATCGGGCGGGCACCGGGGAGCTGTTTTTT
TRBV3-1/TRBV3-2	NA	TRBD2	TRBJ2-7	CASSQGSAGAFYEQYF	TGTGCCAGCAGCCAAGGCTCAGCGGGGGCCTTCTACGAGCAGTACTTC
TRBV2	once	TRBD1	TRBJ1-1	CASSETPGQRAFF	TGTGCCAGCAGTGAAACTCCGGGACAGAGAGCTTTCTTT
TRBV6-5	once	NA	TRBJ2-7	CASISDGYEQYF	TGTGCCAGCATTTCCGACGGCTACGAGCAGTACTTC
TRBV12-2	NA	NA	TRBJ2-5	CALNFIRGRQETQYF	TGTGCTCTCAACTTTATCAGGGGGCGCCAAGAGACCCAGTACTTC
TRBV14	once	NA	TRBJ1-2	CASSQDLTGLWGYTF	TGTGCCAGCAGCCAAGATCTGACCGGGCTGTGGGGCTACACCTTC
TRBV18	NA	NA	TRBJ2-7	CASSRATSYEQYF	TGTGCCAGCTCACGGGCAACTTCCTACGAGCAGTACTTC
TRBV2	once	TRBD1	TRBJ1-5	CASSGDRNYNQPQHF	TGTGCCAGCAGTGGGGACAGGAATTACAATCAGCCCCAGCATTTT
TRBV28	NA	TRBD2	TRBJ2-7	CASSRGAGVSYEQYF	TGTGCCAGCAGCCGCGGGGCGGGAGTGTCCTACGAGCAGTACTTC
TRBV3-1/TRBV3-2	NA	TRBD1	TRBJ1-1	CASSQDSGQGEGVTEAFF	TGTGCCAGCAGCCAAGATAGCGGTCAGGGGGAGGGAGTCACTGAAGCTTTCTTT
TRBV25-1	few	NA	TRBJ1-6	CASSESDTFNSPLHF	TGTGCCAGCAGTGAATCGGACACTTTTAATTCACCCCTCCACTTT
TRBV10-3	NA	NA	TRBJ1-5	CAISAAGSSNQPQHF	TGTGCCATCAGTGCCGCAGGTTCGAGCAATCAGCCCCAGCATTTT
TRBV5-4	NA	NA	TRBJ1-2	CASSLISSYTF	TGTGCCAGCAGCTTGATCAGCAGCTACACCTTC